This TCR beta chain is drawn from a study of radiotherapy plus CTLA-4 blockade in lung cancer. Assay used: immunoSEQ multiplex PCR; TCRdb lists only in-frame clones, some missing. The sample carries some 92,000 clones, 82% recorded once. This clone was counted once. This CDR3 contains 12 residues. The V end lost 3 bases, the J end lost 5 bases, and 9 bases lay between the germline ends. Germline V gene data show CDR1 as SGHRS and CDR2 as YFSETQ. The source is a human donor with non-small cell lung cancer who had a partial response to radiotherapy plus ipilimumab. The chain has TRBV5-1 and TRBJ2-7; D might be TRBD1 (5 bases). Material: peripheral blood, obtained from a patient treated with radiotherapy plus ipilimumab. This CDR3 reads CASSSTGNEQYF. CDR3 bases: TGCGCCAGCAGCTCAACAGGTAACGAGCAGTACTTC. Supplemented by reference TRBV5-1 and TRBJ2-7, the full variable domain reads KAGVTQTPRYLIKTRGQQVTLSCSPISGHRSVSWYQQTPGQGLQFLFEYFSETQRNKGNFPGRFSGRQFSNSRSEMNVSTLELGDSALYLCASSSTGNEQYFGPGTRLTVT.